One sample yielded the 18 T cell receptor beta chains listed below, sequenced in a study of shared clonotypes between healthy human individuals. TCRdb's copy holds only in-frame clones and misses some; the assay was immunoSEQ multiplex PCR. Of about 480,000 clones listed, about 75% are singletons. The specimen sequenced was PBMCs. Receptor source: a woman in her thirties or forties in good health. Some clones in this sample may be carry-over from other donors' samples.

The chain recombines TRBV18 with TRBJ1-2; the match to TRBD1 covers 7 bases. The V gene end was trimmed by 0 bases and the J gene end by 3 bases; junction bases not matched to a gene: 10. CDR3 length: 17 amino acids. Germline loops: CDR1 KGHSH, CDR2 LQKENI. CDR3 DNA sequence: TGTGCCAGCTCACCACCCGGGACAGTAATCGGGGACTATGGCTACACCTTC. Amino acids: CASSPPGTVIGDYGYTF.

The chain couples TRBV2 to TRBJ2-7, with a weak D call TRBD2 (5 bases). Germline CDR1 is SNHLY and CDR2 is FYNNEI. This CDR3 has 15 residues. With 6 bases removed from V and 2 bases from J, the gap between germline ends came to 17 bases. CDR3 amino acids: CASRDPGLRPYEQYF. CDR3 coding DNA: TGTGCCAGCAGGGACCCCGGACTGCGACCCTACGAGCAGTACTTC.

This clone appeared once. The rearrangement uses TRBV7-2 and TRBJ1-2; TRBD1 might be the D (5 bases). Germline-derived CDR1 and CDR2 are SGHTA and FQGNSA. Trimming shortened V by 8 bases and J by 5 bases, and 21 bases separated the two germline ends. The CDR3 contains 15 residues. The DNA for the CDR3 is TGTGCCAGCGCCCCTCGAGCGGGACCCTCATATGGCTACACCTTC. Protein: CASAPRAGPSYGYTF. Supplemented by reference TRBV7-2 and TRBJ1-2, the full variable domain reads GAGVSQSPSNKVTEKGKDVELRCDPISGHTALYWYRQSLGQGLEFLIYFQGNSAPDKSGLPSDRFSAERTGGSVSTLTIQRTQQEDSAVYLCASAPRAGPSYGYTFGSGTRLTVV.

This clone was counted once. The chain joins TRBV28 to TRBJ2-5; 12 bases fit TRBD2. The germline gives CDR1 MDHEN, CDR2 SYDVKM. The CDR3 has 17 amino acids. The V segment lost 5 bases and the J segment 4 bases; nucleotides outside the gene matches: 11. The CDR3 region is CASSLPSGRAGGETQYF. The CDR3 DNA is TGTGCCAGCAGTCTCCCTAGCGGGAGGGCCGGGGGAGAGACCCAGTACTTC.

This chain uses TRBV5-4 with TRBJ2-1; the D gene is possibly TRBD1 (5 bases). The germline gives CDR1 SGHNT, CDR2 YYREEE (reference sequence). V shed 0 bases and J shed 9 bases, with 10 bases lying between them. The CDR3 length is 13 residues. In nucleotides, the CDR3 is TGTGCCAGCAGCTTGGCAGGGTTCGGTGAGCAGTTCTTC. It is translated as CASSLAGFGEQFF.

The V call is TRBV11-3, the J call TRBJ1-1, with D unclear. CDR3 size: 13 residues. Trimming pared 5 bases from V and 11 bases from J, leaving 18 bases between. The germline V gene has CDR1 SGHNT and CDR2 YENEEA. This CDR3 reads CASSPDSSGGAFF. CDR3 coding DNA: TGTGCCAGCAGCCCTGATTCATCGGGTGGGGCTTTCTTT.

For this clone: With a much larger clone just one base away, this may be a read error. DNA of the CDR3: TGCAGCGTTGTCGATCCTTACACGCCGGGAGGCCCGAATGAGCAGCTCTTC. Translated, it gives CSVVDPYTPGGPNEQLF. The chain recombines TRBV29-1 with TRBJ2-1, with 7 positions matching TRBD2. The length of the CDR3 is 17 residues. Germline values: CDR1 SQVTM, CDR2 ANQGSEA.

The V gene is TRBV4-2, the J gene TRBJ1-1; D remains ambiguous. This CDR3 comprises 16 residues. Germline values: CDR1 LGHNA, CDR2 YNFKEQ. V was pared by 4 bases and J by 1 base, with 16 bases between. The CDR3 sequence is CASSRSLARANTEAFF. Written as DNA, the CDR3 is TGTGCCAGCAGCCGGTCATTGGCACGGGCGAACACTGAAGCTTTCTTT.

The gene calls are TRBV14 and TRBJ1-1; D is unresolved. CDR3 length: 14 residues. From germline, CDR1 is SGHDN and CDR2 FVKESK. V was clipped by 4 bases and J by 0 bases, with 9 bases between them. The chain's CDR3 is CASSPAAMNTEAFF. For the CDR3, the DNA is TGTGCCAGCAGCCCGGCAGCCATGAACACTGAAGCTTTCTTT.

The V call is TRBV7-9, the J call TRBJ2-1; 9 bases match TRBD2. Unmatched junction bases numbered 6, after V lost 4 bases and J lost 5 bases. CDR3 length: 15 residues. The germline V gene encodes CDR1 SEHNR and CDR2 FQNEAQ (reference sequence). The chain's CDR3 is CASSSGTSYDNEQFF. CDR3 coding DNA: TGTGCCAGCAGCTCCGGGACTAGCTACGACAATGAGCAGTTCTTC.

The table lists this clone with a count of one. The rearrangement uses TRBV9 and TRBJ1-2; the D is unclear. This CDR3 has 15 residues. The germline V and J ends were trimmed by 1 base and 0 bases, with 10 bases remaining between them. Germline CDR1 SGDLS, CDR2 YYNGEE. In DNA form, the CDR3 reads TGTGCCAGCAGCGTAATGGATAGAACTAACTATGGCTACACCTTC. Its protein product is CASSVMDRTNYGYTF.

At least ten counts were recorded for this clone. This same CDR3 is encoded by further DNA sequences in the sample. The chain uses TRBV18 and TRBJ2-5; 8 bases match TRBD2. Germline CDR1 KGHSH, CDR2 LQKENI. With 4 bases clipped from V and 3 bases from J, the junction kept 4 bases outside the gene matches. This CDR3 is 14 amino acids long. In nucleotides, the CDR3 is TGTGCCAGCTCACAATCAGCGGGAGAAGAGACCCAGTACTTC. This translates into CASSQSAGEETQYF. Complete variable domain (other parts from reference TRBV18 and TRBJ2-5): NAGVMQNPRHLVRRRGQEARLRCSPMKGHSHVYWYRQLPEEGLKFMVYLQKENIIDESGMPKERFSAEFPKEGPSILRIQQVVRGDSAAYFCASSQSAGEETQYFGPGTRLLVL.

The CDR3 region is CAWKRSGNTIYF. In nucleotides, the CDR3 is TGTGCCTGGAAGCGATCTGGAAACACCATATATTTT. The chain employs TRBV30 and TRBJ1-3; D gene unclear. Trimming took 4 bases from V and 1 from J, leaving 5 bases between them. Germline CDR1 reads GTSNPN; CDR2 reads SVGIG (reference sequence). This CDR3 comprises 12 residues.

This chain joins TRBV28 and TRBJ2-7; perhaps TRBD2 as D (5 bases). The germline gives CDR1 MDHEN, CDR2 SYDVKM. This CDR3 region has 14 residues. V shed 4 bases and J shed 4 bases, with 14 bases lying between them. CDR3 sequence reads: CASSSPSREYEQYF. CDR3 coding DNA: TGTGCCAGCAGTTCCCCCTCGAGGGAATACGAGCAGTACTTC.

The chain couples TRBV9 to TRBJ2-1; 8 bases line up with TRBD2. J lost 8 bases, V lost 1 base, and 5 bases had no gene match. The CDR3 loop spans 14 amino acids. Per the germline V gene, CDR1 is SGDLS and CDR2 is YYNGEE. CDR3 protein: CASSVISGSDEQFF. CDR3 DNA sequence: TGTGCCAGCAGCGTAATAAGCGGGAGTGATGAGCAGTTCTTC.

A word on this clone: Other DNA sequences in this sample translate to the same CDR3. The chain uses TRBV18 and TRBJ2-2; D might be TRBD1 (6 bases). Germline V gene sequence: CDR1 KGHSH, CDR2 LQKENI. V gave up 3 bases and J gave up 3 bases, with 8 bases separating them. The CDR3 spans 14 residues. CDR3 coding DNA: TGTGCCAGCTCACCCAGGGGCGACACCGGGGAGCTGTTTTTT. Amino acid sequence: CASSPRGDTGELFF.

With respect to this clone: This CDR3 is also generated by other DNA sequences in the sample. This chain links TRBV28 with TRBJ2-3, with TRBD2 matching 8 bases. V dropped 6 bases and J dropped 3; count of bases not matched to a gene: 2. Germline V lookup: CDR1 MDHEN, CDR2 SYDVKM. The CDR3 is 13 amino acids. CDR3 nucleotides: TGTGCCAGCAGCGGGGGGGGGACAGATACGCAGTATTTT. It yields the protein CASSGGGTDTQYF.

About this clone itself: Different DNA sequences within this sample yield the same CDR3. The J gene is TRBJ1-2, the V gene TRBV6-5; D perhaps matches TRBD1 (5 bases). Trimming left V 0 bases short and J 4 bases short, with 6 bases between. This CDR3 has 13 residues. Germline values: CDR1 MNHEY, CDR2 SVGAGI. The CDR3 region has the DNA TGTGCCAGCAGTTACTCTAGGGGCTATGGCTACACCTTC. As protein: CASSYSRGYGYTF.